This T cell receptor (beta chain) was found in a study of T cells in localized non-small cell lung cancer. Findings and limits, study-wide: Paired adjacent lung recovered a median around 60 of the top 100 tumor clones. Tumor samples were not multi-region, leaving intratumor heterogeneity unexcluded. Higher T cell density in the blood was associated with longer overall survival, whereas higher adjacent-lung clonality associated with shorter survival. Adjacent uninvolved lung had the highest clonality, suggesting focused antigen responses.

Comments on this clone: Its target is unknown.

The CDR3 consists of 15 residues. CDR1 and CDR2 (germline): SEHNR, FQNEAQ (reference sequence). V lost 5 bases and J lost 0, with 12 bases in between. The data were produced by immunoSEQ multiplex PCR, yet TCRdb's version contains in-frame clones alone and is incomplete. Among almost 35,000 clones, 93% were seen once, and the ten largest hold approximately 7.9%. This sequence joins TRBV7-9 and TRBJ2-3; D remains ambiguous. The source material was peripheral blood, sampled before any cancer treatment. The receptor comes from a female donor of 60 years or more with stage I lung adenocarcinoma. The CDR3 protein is CASSERLISTDTQYF. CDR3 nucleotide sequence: TGTGCCAGCAGCGAGAGATTGATTAGCACAGATACGCAGTATTTT.